These T cell receptor beta chains were read from a single sample in a study of blood T cell repertoires in COVID-19. The method was immunoSEQ multiplex PCR; TCRdb's version includes in-frame clones alone and lacks a portion of them. The sample has 30,000 to 45,000 clones, approximately 81% seen once. The sequenced sample consisted of peripheral blood. These receptors were obtained from a man aged 55-75 years in a cohort sampled during active COVID-19. CDR3s include the opening cysteine and the closing phenylalanine or tryptophan. The D gene is left open where the match is weak. Size is omitted from some rows. Given values are once, few, many or a class for expanded clones.

CDR3 DNA | CDR3 protein | CDR3 length | V gene | D gene | clone size | J gene
TGTGCCAGCACCGCAACGGCTTCTTTTAGCAGGACCCAGTACTTC | CASTATASFSRTQYF | 15 | TRBV2 | . | . | TRBJ2-5
TGTGCCAGCAGCGTTGACAGGGTCCGTGGCTACACCTTC | CASSVDRVRGYTF | 13 | TRBV14 | TRBD1 | . | TRBJ1-2
TGTGCCAGCAGCCCCCGGGACAGGGTATCCTACGAGCAGTACTTC | CASSPRDRVSYEQYF | 15 | TRBV7-9 | TRBD1 | . | TRBJ2-7
TGTGCCAGCTCCTTACTCCCGCCGTCTGGCAATGAGCAGTTCTTC | CASSLLPPSGNEQFF | 15 | TRBV28 | . | few | TRBJ2-1
TGTGCCAGCAGTGGGGCCGGTGGGACTAGGCTCCAGACCCAGTACTTC | CASSGAGGTRLQTQYF | 16 | TRBV2 | TRBD2 | few | TRBJ2-5
TGTGCCAGTAGGAGACTCTCTATCGATGAGCAGTTCTTC | CASRRLSIDEQFF | 13 | TRBV19 | . | . | TRBJ2-1
TGTGCCAGCAGTGACCCCAGGCAGGCCTACGAGCAGTACTTC | CASSDPRQAYEQYF | 14 | TRBV25-1 | . | . | TRBJ2-7
TGTGCCAGCAGCCAAGGACAGGGCAGGTCTGGGAACTATGGCTACACCTTC | CASSQGQGRSGNYGYTF | 17 | TRBV3-1/TRBV3-2 | TRBD1 | . | TRBJ1-2
TGTGCCAGCAGCCCCCGGGACAGGGGATCTCTGTTCTTC | CASSPRDRGSLFF | 13 | TRBV7-2 | TRBD1 | . | TRBJ2-1
TGTGCCAGCAGCCCAATTGGGACAGGGAACAATGAGCAGTTCTTC | CASSPIGTGNNEQFF | 15 | TRBV7-9 | TRBD1 | . | TRBJ2-1
TGTGCCAGCAGTCTGACTAGCGGGGGGGCCGCGGAGACCCAGTACTTC | CASSLTSGGAAETQYF | 16 | TRBV6-2/TRBV6-3 | TRBD2 | . | TRBJ2-5
TGTGCCAGCCGTGGGCGGGAGCTGTTTTTT | CASRGRELFF | 10 | TRBV25-1 | . | few | TRBJ2-2
TGTGCCAGCAGTAGGCCGGGTAGTTATGGCTACACCTTC | CASSRPGSYGYTF | 13 | TRBV6-5 | . | . | TRBJ1-2
TGTGCCAGCAGCCAAGACCGGCCAGGGACCCAGTACTTC | CASSQDRPGTQYF | 13 | TRBV3-1/TRBV3-2 | . | . | TRBJ2-5
TGCGCCAGCAGTGAGTCGGGCCACGAGCAGTTCTTC | CASSESGHEQFF | 12 | TRBV10-1 | . | . | TRBJ2-1
TGTGCCAGCACCTGGGGGGGGAGCCGACTCCCTATGAACACTGAAGCTTTCTTT | CASTWGGSRLPMNTEAFF | 18 | TRBV5-8 | . | . | TRBJ1-1
TGTGCCAGTACTGATCAGGGCGAGACCCAGTACTTC | CASTDQGETQYF | 12 | TRBV19 | . | few | TRBJ2-5
TGCGCCAGCAGCTCCCGGGACACGGACGCCAAAAACATTCAGTACTTC | CASSSRDTDAKNIQYF | 16 | TRBV5-1 | . | . | TRBJ2-4
TGCGCCAGCAGCCAAATGACAACAGATACGCAGTATTTT | CASSQMTTDTQYF | 13 | TRBV4-1 | . | few | TRBJ2-3
TGTGCCACCAGTGGCGAAGTCCCCTACGAGCAGTACTTC | CATSGEVPYEQYF | 13 | TRBV24-1 | . | . | TRBJ2-7